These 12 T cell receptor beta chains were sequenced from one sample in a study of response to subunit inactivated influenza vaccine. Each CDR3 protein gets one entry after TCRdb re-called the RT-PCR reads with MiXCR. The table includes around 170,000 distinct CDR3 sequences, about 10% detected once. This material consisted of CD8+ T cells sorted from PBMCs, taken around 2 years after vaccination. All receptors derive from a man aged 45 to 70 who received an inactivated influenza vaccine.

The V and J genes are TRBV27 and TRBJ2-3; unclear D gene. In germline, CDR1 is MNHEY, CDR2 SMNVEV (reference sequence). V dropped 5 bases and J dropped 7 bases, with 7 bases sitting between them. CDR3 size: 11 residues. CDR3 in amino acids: CASSPDYTQYF. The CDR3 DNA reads TGTGCCAGCAGTCCAGACTATACGCAGTATTTT.

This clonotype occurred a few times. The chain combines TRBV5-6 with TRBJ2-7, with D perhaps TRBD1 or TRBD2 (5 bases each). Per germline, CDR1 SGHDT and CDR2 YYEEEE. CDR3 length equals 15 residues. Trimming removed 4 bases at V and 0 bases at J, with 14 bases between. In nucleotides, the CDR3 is TGTGCCAGCAGCGTGGGACGGTGGACCTCCTACGAGCAGTACTTC. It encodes CASSVGRWTSYEQYF.

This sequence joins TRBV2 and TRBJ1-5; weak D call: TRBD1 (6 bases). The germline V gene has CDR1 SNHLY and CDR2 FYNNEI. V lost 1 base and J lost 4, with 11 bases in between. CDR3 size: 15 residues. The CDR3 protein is CASSEGWQGNQPQHF. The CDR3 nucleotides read TGTGCCAGCAGTGAAGGTTGGCAGGGGAATCAGCCCCAGCATTTT.

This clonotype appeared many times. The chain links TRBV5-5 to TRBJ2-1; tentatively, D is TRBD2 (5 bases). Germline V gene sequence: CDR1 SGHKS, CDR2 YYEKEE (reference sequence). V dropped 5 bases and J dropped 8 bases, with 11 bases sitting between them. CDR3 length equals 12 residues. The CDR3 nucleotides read TGTGCCAGCAGTTCAGCGGTTTATGAGCAGTTCTTC. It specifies CASSSAVYEQFF. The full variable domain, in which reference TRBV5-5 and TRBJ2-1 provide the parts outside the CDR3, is DAGVTQSPTHLIKTRGQQVTLRCSPISGHKSVSWYQQVLGQGPQFIFQYYEKEERGRGNFPDRFSARQFPNYSSELNVNALLLGDSALYLCASSSAVYEQFFGPGTRLTVL.

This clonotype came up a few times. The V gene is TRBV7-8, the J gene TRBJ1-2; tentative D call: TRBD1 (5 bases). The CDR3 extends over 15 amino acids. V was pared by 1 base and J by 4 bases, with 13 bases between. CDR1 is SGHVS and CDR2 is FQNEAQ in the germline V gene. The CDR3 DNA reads TGTGCCAGCAGCTTAGATGGCCGGGGCCTCTATGGCTACACCTTC. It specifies CASSLDGRGLYGYTF.

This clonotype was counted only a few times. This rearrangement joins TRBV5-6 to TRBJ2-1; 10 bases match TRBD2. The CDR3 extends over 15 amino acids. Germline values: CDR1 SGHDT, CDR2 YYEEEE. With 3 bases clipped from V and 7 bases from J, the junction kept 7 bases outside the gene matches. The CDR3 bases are TGTGCCAGCAGCTACGGGGTACTAGCGGGGAATGAGCAGTTCTTC. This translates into CASSYGVLAGNEQFF.

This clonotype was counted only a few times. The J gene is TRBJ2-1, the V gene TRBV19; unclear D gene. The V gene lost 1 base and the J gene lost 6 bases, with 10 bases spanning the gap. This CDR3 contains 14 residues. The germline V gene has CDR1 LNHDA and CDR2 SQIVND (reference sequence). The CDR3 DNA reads TGTGCCAGTAGTATAGGGGCAGTGGGCAATGAGCAGTTCTTC. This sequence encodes CASSIGAVGNEQFF.

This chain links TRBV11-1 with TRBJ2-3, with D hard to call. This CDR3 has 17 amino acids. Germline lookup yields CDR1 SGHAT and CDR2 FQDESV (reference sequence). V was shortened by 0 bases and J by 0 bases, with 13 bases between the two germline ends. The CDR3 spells CASSLAVVRWSTDTQYF. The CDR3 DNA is TGTGCCAGCAGCTTAGCTGTGGTTCGTTGGAGCACAGATACGCAGTATTTT.

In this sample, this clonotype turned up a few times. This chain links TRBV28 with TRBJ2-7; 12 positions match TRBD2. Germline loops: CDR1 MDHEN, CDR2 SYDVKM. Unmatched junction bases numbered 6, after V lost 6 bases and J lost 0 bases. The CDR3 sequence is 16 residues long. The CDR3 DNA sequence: TGTGCCAGCAGATTCGGACTAGCGGGGTTCTCCTACGAGCAGTACTTC. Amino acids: CASRFGLAGFSYEQYF.

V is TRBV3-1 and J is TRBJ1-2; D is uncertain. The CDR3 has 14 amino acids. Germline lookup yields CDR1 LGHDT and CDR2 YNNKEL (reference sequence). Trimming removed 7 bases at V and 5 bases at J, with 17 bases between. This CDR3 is CASTPGTTYYGYTF. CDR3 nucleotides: TGTGCCAGCACCCCCGGAACAACCTATTATGGCTACACCTTC.

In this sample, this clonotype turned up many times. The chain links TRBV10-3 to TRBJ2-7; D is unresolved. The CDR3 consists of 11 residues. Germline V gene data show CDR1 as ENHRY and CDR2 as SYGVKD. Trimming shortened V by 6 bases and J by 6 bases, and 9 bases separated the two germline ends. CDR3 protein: CAIRATGEQYF. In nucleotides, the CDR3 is TGTGCCATCAGGGCGACGGGCGAGCAGTACTTC.

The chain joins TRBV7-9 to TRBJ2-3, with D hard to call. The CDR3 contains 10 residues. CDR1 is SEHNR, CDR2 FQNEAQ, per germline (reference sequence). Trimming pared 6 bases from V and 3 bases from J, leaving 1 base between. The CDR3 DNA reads TGTGCCAGCAGAACAGATACGCAGTATTTT. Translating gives CASRTDTQYF.